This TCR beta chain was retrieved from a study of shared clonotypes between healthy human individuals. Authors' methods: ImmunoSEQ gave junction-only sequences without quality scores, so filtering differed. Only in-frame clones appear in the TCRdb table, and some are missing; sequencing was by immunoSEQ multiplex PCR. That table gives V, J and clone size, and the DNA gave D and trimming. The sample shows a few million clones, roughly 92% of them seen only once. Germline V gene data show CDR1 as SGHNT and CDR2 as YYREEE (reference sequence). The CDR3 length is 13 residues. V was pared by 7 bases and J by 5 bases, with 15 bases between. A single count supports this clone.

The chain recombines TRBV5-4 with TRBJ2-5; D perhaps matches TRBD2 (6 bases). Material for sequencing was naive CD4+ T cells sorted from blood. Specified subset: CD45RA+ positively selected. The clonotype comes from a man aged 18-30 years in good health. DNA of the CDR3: TGTGCCAGCTCTGGGGGGATGGAGGAGACCCAGTACTTC. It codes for CASSGGMEETQYF.